Here is one T cell receptor (beta chain) with its context. No antigen is known for it. V was pared by 4 bases and J by 0 bases, with 19 bases between. This CDR3 has 18 amino acids. Germline-derived CDR1 and CDR2 are MNHGY and SVAAGI. The record originates from a study of T cell responses to AZD1222 COVID-19 vaccine. Method: immunoSEQ multiplex PCR; TCRdb's copy keeps in-frame clones and lacks some. The table includes roughly 72,000 clones, 75% to 90% detected once. General observations from the study: The donor group comprised mostly white British people and more females; the analysis possibly underestimated clonal diversity.

Sequenced material: peripheral blood, taken on day 0 of AZD1222 vaccination. The chain joins TRBV6-9 to TRBJ1-5; D possibly corresponds to TRBD1 (6 bases). This sequence originates from an adult in good health. CDR3 residues: CASSFGGLSLDSNQPQHF. The CDR3 DNA is TGTGCCAGCAGTTTTGGGGGGCTTTCCCTAGATAGCAATCAGCCCCAGCATTTT.